A single sample is the source of the 18 T cell receptor beta chains below, sequenced in a study of T cells in Graves' hyperthyroidism and ophthalmopathy (dated by TCRdb to between 2018 and 2021). Libraries were built with multiplex PCR. TCRdb names Illumina HiSeq 2000 as the instrument used. Amplification of TCR beta CDR3 regions was carried out from RNA transcripts. The first round of RT-PCR for the TCR CDR3 was performed with the HTBI primer set and the Qiagen OneStep RT-PCR kit. Clones were called with MiXCR by TCRdb after fastp trimmed the public reads at Q25, and only in-frame beta chains were retained. Each entry is one CDR3 protein sequence, shown with its most common DNA and genes. This sample lists about 700,000 distinct CDR3 sequences; 13% to 15% were detected once. 10% of the sample comes from the top ten. The sequencing sample was made of blood. The receptors come from a woman aged 18-29 years with Graves' hyperthyroidism.

This clonotype was recorded many times. The chain recombines TRBV18 with TRBJ1-5, with unresolved D. Trimming took 3 bases from V and 7 from J, leaving 10 bases between them. Germline V gene lookup returns CDR1 KGHSH and CDR2 LQKENI. CDR3 size: 13 residues. The CDR3 loop reads CASSPEVTQPQHF. The CDR3 region has the DNA TGTGCCAGCTCACCGGAGGTTACACAGCCCCAGCATTTT.

This clonotype came up many times. The genes are TRBV7-9 and TRBJ2-7; TRBD1 is a possible D gene (6 bases). The V gene's germline CDR1 is SEHNR and CDR2 FQNEAQ (reference sequence). The CDR3 extends over 15 amino acids. V gave up 6 bases and J gave up 5 bases, with 20 bases separating them. The CDR3 spells CASRKQGQFPHEQYF. The CDR3 DNA follows: TGTGCCAGCAGGAAACAAGGACAGTTTCCCCACGAGCAGTACTTC.

The chain combines TRBV28 with TRBJ2-5; D possibly corresponds to TRBD1 (5 bases). CDR1 MDHEN and CDR2 SYDVKM come from the germline V gene. The CDR3 runs to 17 residues. The ends were cut back, 3 bases at V and 5 bases at J, with 22 bases in the middle. The CDR3: CASSFRVSGARGETQYF. CDR3 coding DNA: TGTGCCAGCAGTTTCCGGGTTAGTGGGGCCCGCGGTGAGACCCAGTACTTC.

The V and J genes are TRBV19 and TRBJ2-5; TRBD2 might be the D (5 bases). Germline V CDR1 and CDR2: LNHDA, SQIVND (reference sequence). Trimming removed 6 bases from V and 7 bases from J, with 15 bases in between. The CDR3 totals 13 residues. CDR3 bases: TGTGCCAGTAGCCCCCTACTAGACGGGACCCAGTACTTC. The encoded protein is CASSPLLDGTQYF.

This clonotype was counted between two and nine times. This rearrangement joins TRBV19 to TRBJ1-5; 9 nucleotides match TRBD1. J gave up 5 bases and V 4 bases, and 6 bases lay outside the gene matches. Per germline, CDR1 LNHDA and CDR2 SQIVND (reference sequence). The CDR3 loop spans 15 amino acids. CDR3 in DNA: TGTGCCAGTAGTAGGGGACAGGGAGCCTATCAGCCCCAGCATTTT. This codes for CASSRGQGAYQPQHF.

In its sample, this clonotype was seen a few times. This rearrangement joins TRBV29-1 to TRBJ2-7, with D unclear. The germline V gene has CDR1 SQVTM and CDR2 ANQGSEA. Deletions cut 5 bases from V and 0 bases from J, with 8 bases between. CDR3 length: 12 amino acids. CDR3 DNA: TGCAGCGTTCTACATACCTCCTACGAGCAGTACTTC. This gives the protein CSVLHTSYEQYF.

V and J are TRBV7-8 and TRBJ1-1; D is uncertain. The CDR3 covers 13 residues. Germline V lookup: CDR1 SGHVS, CDR2 FQNEAQ. With 1 base removed from V and 2 bases from J, the gap between germline ends came to 5 bases. CDR3 nucleotides: TGTGCCAGCAGCTTAGTTTATAACACTGAAGCTTTCTTT. Protein sequence: CASSLVYNTEAFF.

This clonotype was picked up many times. The rearrangement joins TRBV12-3 or TRBV12-4 to TRBJ2-3; TRBD2 aligns across 11 bases. The CDR3 has 15 amino acids. V gave up 6 bases and J gave up 8 bases; unmatched junction bases: 10. As DNA, the CDR3 is TGTGCCAGCAGCCTACTAGCGGGAGCCGTGGGTACGCAGTATTTT. This codes for CASSLLAGAVGTQYF.

This chain links TRBV7-2 with TRBJ2-6, with TRBD2 as a possible D gene (6 bases). The ends were cut back, 1 base at V and 2 bases at J, with 9 bases in the middle. The CDR3 is made up of 16 amino acids. CDR1 and CDR2 from the germline V gene are SGHTA and FQGNSA. CDR3 amino acids: CASSLVGGTGANVLTF. CDR3 sequence (DNA): TGTGCCAGCAGCTTAGTGGGGGGTACTGGGGCCAACGTCCTGACTTTC.

In this sample, this clonotype turned up a few times. J is TRBJ1-3 and V is TRBV12-3 or TRBV12-4, with 7 positions matching TRBD1. The CDR3 covers 15 residues. V lost 7 bases, J lost 0 bases, and 6 bases stayed unmatched. CDR3 DNA: TGTGCCAGCAAAAACAGGGGAGCCTCTGGAAACACCATATATTTT. Its protein product is CASKNRGASGNTIYF.

This clonotype was found a few times. The rearrangement uses TRBV28 and TRBJ2-7; 11 nucleotides line up with TRBD2. CDR3 length: 15 residues. With V trimmed by 0 bases and J by 6 bases, 4 bases remained unmatched. The germline V gene encodes CDR1 MDHEN and CDR2 SYDVKM. As DNA, the CDR3 is TGTGCCAGCAGTTTATGGACTAGCGGGATCTCCGAGCAGTACTTC. Translated: CASSLWTSGISEQYF.

This clonotype was counted ten times or more. This chain joins TRBV12-3 or TRBV12-4 and TRBJ1-4; tentatively, D is TRBD1 (5 bases). The CDR3 sequence is 14 residues long. The V and J ends lost 7 bases and 4 bases respectively, with 13 bases between them. CDR3 bases: TGTGCCAGCACCAAAGGACATGTTAATGAAAAACTGTTTTTT. Residues: CASTKGHVNEKLFF.

This clonotype has ten or more counts. The chain employs TRBV11-2 and TRBJ2-7; 7 nucleotides line up with TRBD2. CDR1 is SGHAT, CDR2 FQNNGV, per germline. The ends lost 4 bases at V and 5 bases at J; junction bases unmatched: 2. CDR3 length: 12 amino acids. Here the CDR3 reads CASSSGGNEQYF. CDR3 sequence (DNA): TGTGCCAGCAGCTCCGGGGGGAACGAGCAGTACTTC.

Only a few counts were recorded for this clonotype. This chain uses TRBV10-3 with TRBJ1-4; TRBD1 might be the D (5 bases). In germline, CDR1 is ENHRY, CDR2 SYGVKD. V was clipped by 10 bases and J by 4 bases, with 16 bases between them. The CDR3 consists of 14 residues. Here the CDR3 DNA reads TGTGCCACTCGACCAGACAGTTATAATGAAAAACTGTTTTTT. Protein product: CATRPDSYNEKLFF.

The rearrangement links TRBV15 to TRBJ2-5; D perhaps matches TRBD2 (5 bases). Germline lookup yields CDR1 LNHNV and CDR2 YYDKDF (reference sequence). V was trimmed by 6 bases and J by 1 base, leaving 15 bases between them. This CDR3 region has 15 residues. Here the CDR3 DNA reads TGTGCCACCAGTCCGACTCGACTACCCCAAGAGACCCAGTACTTC. Translation: CATSPTRLPQETQYF.

In its sample, this clonotype was seen a few times. The chain uses TRBV27 and TRBJ2-3, with D maybe TRBD2 (6 bases). This CDR3 contains 14 residues. CDR1 and CDR2 (germline): MNHEY, SMNVEV (reference sequence). Trimming pared 7 bases from V and 3 bases from J, leaving 14 bases between. CDR3 in amino acids: CASMDGSGTDTQYF. In DNA form, the CDR3 reads TGTGCCAGCATGGACGGGAGTGGTACAGATACGCAGTATTTT.

This clonotype was detected many times. The chain combines TRBV28 with TRBJ1-1; D uncertain. The germline V gene has CDR1 MDHEN and CDR2 SYDVKM. Trimming shortened V by 6 bases and J by 3 bases, and 20 bases separated the two germline ends. CDR3 length equals 16 residues. In nucleotides, the CDR3 is TGTGCCAGCAGCCAACTTGCTTCGAAGGGCGACACTGAAGCTTTCTTT. Its protein is CASSQLASKGDTEAFF.

Ten or more counts support this clonotype. For the CDR3, the DNA is TGTGCCACCAGTGATTTCGCCTTAGCGGGAGGGGACAATGAGCAGTTCTTC. It yields the protein CATSDFALAGGDNEQFF. This sequence joins TRBV24-1 and TRBJ2-1; 11 positions agree with TRBD2. The CDR3 covers 17 residues. The germline V gene has CDR1 KGHDR and CDR2 SFDVKD. With V trimmed by 1 base and J by 5 bases, 6 bases remained unmatched.